This entry describes one T cell receptor beta chain. What antigen it recognizes has not been identified. Base qualities were left out, and no much larger clone turns up one base away. For CDR1 and CDR2, the germline V gene lists MGHRA and YSYEKL. V gives up 0 bases and J gives up 5 bases, and the segment between their germline ends measures 25 bases. Reading from cysteine to phenylalanine, the CDR3 counts 19 amino acids. The only DNA kept is the CDR3, 57 bases in frame from the first base. This sample stems from a study of OX40 agonist ivuxolimab in advanced cancers. Broadly, across the study: Ivuxolimab, which targeted the costimulatory receptor OX40 (CD134), was an agonistic, fully human IgG2 monoclonal antibody. Partial responses occurred in three dose-escalation patients: two with cutaneous melanoma and one with hepatocellular carcinoma. Of the 50 to 55 patients in dose escalation, 19 had hepatocellular carcinoma, roughly 15 had melanoma, 9 had renal cell carcinoma and 9 had head and neck cancer. Prior anti-PD-1, anti-PD-L1 or anti-CTLA-4 therapy was permitted, and 30% to 50% of dose-escalation patients had received checkpoint inhibitors. A male proportion of around 83% and a mean age of approximately 62 years, ranging from 23 to 79, were recorded for the dose-escalation cohort. Intravenous ivuxolimab was administered to patients every 2 weeks at six dose levels: 0.01, 0.1, 0.3, 1.5, 3 and 10 mg/kg. The paper reports the monotherapy dose-escalation portion (N = 52 patients) of the phase I ivuxolimab trial. The point of sequencing TCRbeta in the periphery was to test whether ivuxolimab changed TCR sequence diversity and drove clonal T-cell expansion. Overall study results and their limits: Partial responders in the 0.1-3.0 mg/kg groups had among the lowest normalized peripheral clonal expansion, especially among CD8+ T cells. After ivuxolimab, expanded clones were on average more numerous among CD8+ T cells than among CD4+ T cells. At doses of 0.1 to 3.0 mg/kg, clonal expansion of both CD4+ and CD8+ T cells in blood was seen between baseline and week 6. Low levels of normalized T-cell clonal expansion were also seen in some patients who did not respond. Which antigens the clonally expanded peripheral T cells were specific for was not determined.

To sequence the TCRbeta CDR3 region, genomic DNA was isolated from the sorted cells. TCRbeta CDR3 regions were sequenced using the immunoSEQ Assay. As stored in TCRdb, this immuneACCESS dataset retains in-frame rearrangements with V and J assigned. A fraction of the clones does not appear; measured against another copy, unresolved V genes explain less than half of the discrepancy, and the remainder lacks a known reason. Within this sample are some 65,000 clones, with roughly four fifths of them counted one time only. The ten biggest clones cover over 1.5% of the sample. Patients with autoimmune disease history or receiving systemic immunosuppression were excluded from the trial. Peripheral blood for TCR sequencing was collected from all dose cohorts at baseline, on cycle 4 day 1, and on cycle 7 day 1. Samples came from an open-label, multicenter, first-in-human phase I dose-escalation trial of ivuxolimab. Adults with locally advanced or metastatic melanoma, renal cell carcinoma, hepatocellular carcinoma or head and neck squamous cell carcinoma were enrolled in the trial. Before TCR sequencing, CD4+ T cells and CD8+ T cells from peripheral blood were sorted into separate populations.

This TCR derives from an adult with an advanced solid tumor such as melanoma, head and neck, liver or kidney cancer. This chain is built from TRBV4-1 and TRBJ2-5; the D region possibly corresponds to TRBD2 (6 bases align). The input for sequencing was CD4+ or CD8+ T cells sorted from blood, taken in a trial of the OX40 agonist ivuxolimab. The CDR3 protein is CASSQDRHPSGRDFETQYF. The DNA sequence follows: TGCGCCAGCAGCCAAGATCGACACCCCTCAGGCCGGGACTTTGAGACCCAGTACTTC.